This TCR beta chain was retrieved from a study of early stage breast cancer tumors. Remarks on this clone: Its matching antigen is unknown.

Findings of the study overall: Tumor and normal breast were distinguished via blood comparison in most of the 16 patients.

Each sample had two DNA replicates, 0.5 ug blood or roughly 1.6 ug tissue. Assay: immunoSEQ multiplex PCR; the TCRdb copy retains only in-frame clones and omits some. This sample has approximately 52,000 clones, with roughly four fifths found just once. CDR3 size: 15 residues. V dropped 8 bases and J dropped 0; count of bases not matched to a gene: 8. CDR1 is LNHDA, CDR2 SQIVND, per germline (reference sequence). Material: blood. The sequence was obtained from a person aged 50 to 59 with breast cancer. This chain uses TRBV19 with TRBJ2-7; 9 bases line up with TRBD1. CDR3 bases: TGTGCCAGTTGCCGGACAGGGGAAGGCTCCTACGAGCAGTACTTC. It specifies CASCRTGEGSYEQYF. The whole variable domain, filled in from reference TRBV19 and TRBJ2-7, reads DGGITQSPKYLFRKEGQNVTLSCEQNLNHDAMYWYRQDPGQGLRLIYYSQIVNDFQKGDIAEGYSVSREKKESFPLTVTSAQKNPTAFYLCASCRTGEGSYEQYFGPGTRLTVT.